These 11 T cell receptor beta chains originate from one sample sequenced in a study of control samples from healthy donors and cancer patients. Only in-frame clones appear in the TCRdb table, and some are missing; sequencing was by immunoSEQ multiplex PCR. The repertoire holds 70,000 to 85,000 clones, with approximately 82% as singletons. The sequenced sample consisted of PBMCs. Receptors originate from a man aged 55 to 70 with head and neck cancer.

V usage is TRBV29-1 and J usage is TRBJ1-5; D is unresolved. Trimming removed 7 bases from V and 4 bases from J, with 17 bases in between. Germline V gene sequence: CDR1 SQVTM, CDR2 ANQGSEA. This CDR3 has 14 residues. Written as DNA, the CDR3 is TGCAGCGCTAGGGAGGGTAACGCGAATCAGCCCCAGCATTTT. It codes for CSAREGNANQPQHF.

V usage is TRBV28 and J usage is TRBJ2-7, with a possible D match to TRBD1 (5 bases). Trimming pared 2 bases from V and 0 bases from J, leaving 8 bases between. Germline CDR1 reads MDHEN; CDR2 reads SYDVKM. This CDR3 comprises 14 residues. The CDR3 coding sequence is TGTGCCAGCAGTTTACACAGGTTCTCCTACGAGCAGTACTTC. The encoded protein is CASSLHRFSYEQYF.

V gene TRBV5-1 combines with J gene TRBJ2-7; D unclear. CDR3 length: 13 amino acids. Germline values: CDR1 SGHRS, CDR2 YFSETQ. Trimming left V 4 bases short and J 2 bases short, with 10 bases between. CDR3 nucleotides: TGCGCCAGCAGCGATGACTTTCCCTACGAGCAGTACTTC. This codes for CASSDDFPYEQYF.

The chain combines TRBV5-1 with TRBJ2-1; 7 nucleotides match TRBD2. Germline V gene lookup returns CDR1 SGHRS and CDR2 YFSETQ. The CDR3 is made up of 17 amino acids. The V gene end was trimmed by 4 bases and the J gene end by 0 bases; junction bases not matched to a gene: 10. As DNA, the CDR3 is TGCGCCAGCAGCCCGGGACTACTCCTAAGCTCCTACAATGAGCAGTTCTTC. Its translation is CASSPGLLLSSYNEQFF.

The chain carries TRBV29-1 and TRBJ2-3; TRBD1 might be the D (6 bases). The germline gives CDR1 SQVTM, CDR2 ANQGSEA. Trimming cost V 3 bases and J 11 bases, with 12 bases left between them. CDR3 size: 11 residues. CDR3 DNA sequence: TGCAGCGTTGAGGTACAGGGCGGGCAGTATTTT. Its translation is CSVEVQGGQYF.

The genes are TRBV16 and TRBJ2-3; the D gene is possibly TRBD2 (6 bases). CDR1 is KGHSY and CDR2 is FQNENV in the germline V gene. This CDR3 is 15 amino acids long. V lost 4 bases and J 4 bases, leaving 15 bases between the germline ends. CDR3 region: CASSPDYVGADTQYF. In DNA form, the CDR3 reads TGTGCCAGCAGCCCGGACTACGTCGGCGCAGATACGCAGTATTTT.

This chain links TRBV6-4 with TRBJ2-2; 7 nucleotides match TRBD1. Germline V gives CDR1 MRHNA, CDR2 SNTAGT. The CDR3 extends over 16 amino acids. V dropped 0 bases and J dropped 3; count of bases not matched to a gene: 4. CDR3 bases: TGTGCCAGCAGTGACTCGGGCAGGGGGTACACCGGGGAGCTGTTTTTT. It specifies CASSDSGRGYTGELFF.

J is TRBJ1-1 and V is TRBV7-9; D perhaps matches TRBD1 (6 bases). V was shortened by 5 bases and J by 5 bases, with 15 bases between the two germline ends. This CDR3 contains 14 residues. The V gene's germline CDR1 is SEHNR and CDR2 FQNEAQ (reference sequence). Here the CDR3 DNA reads TGTGCCAGCAGCCAAACACAGGGACATACTGAAGCTTTCTTT. Amino acid sequence: CASSQTQGHTEAFF.

The chain uses TRBV28 and TRBJ1-1; 7 bases are shared with TRBD1. This CDR3 spans 14 amino acids. V lost 3 bases and J lost 5; bases outside the gene matches: 6. Germline CDR1 reads MDHEN; CDR2 reads SYDVKM. The CDR3 loop is CASSLPGTVTEAFF. CDR3 sequence (DNA): TGTGCCAGCAGTTTGCCCGGGACAGTTACTGAAGCTTTCTTT.

The rearrangement links TRBV6-1 to TRBJ1-4; maybe TRBD1 (6 bases). Germline CDR1 reads MNHNS; CDR2 reads SASEGT. The CDR3 runs to 16 residues. V lost 2 bases, J lost 0 bases, and 10 bases lay in between. CDR3 region: CASSERQGSTNEKLFF. CDR3 DNA: TGTGCCAGCAGTGAAAGGCAGGGGTCAACTAATGAAAAACTGTTTTTT.

V gene TRBV3-1 (or the pseudogene TRBV3-2) combines with J gene TRBJ2-5; D is uncertain. The CDR3 consists of 14 residues. Trimming removed 3 bases from V and 5 bases from J, with 13 bases in between. Germline V lookup: CDR1 LGHDT, CDR2 YNNKEL (reference sequence). CDR3 in DNA: TGTGCCAGCAGCCACTACACTACTACGGAGACCCAGTACTTC. Translated: CASSHYTTTETQYF.